Listed below are T cell receptor beta chains from one sample, sequenced in a study of OX40 agonist ivuxolimab in advanced cancers. The repertoire was sequenced with immunoSEQ multiplex PCR; TCRdb's copy has only in-frame clones and lacks some. The sample lists some 10,000 clones, more than 65% occurring once. Sample: CD4+ or CD8+ T cells sorted from blood, taken in a trial of the OX40 agonist ivuxolimab. These receptors came from an adult with an advanced solid tumor such as melanoma, head and neck, liver or kidney cancer. Each CDR3 is given with its conserved first and last residue. The D gene is left open where the match is weak. The size entry is marked missing in some rows and otherwise reads once, few, many or a size class.

d_call	v_call	j_call	clone_size	cdr3_nt	cdr3_aa
NA	TRBV5-1	TRBJ1-5	NA	TGCGCCAGCAGCTTCGCAGGGGATGGTCAGCCCCAGCATTTT	CASSFAGDGQPQHF
TRBD2	TRBV2	TRBJ2-5	few	TGTGCCAGCAGTGTCGCGGGGGGGCAGGAGGAGACCCAGTACTTC	CASSVAGGQEETQYF
NA	TRBV6-5	TRBJ1-1	NA	TGTGCCAGCAGCTGGTCGTGGAGATTTAAAGCTTTCTTT	CASSWSWRFKAFF
NA	TRBV12-5	TRBJ2-5	NA	TGTGCTAGTGGTTTGGTTCCAGAGACCCAGTACTTC	CASGLVPETQYF
NA	TRBV10-3	TRBJ2-1	NA	TGTGCCATCAGTGAGTACCGGGACACCGAGCAGTTCTTC	CAISEYRDTEQFF
TRBD1	TRBV16	TRBJ1-5	NA	TGTGCCAGCAGCCAACTTAGACAGGGTAGAAATTGGGATCAGCCCCAGCATTTT	CASSQLRQGRNWDQPQHF
TRBD1	TRBV7-9	TRBJ2-7	NA	TGTGCCAGCAGCTTCTTGGGGACAGCTGACTACGAGCAGTACTTC	CASSFLGTADYEQYF
NA	TRBV30	TRBJ1-5	NA	TGTGCCTGGAGTGTACGCGGAAGCAATCAGCCCCAGCATTTT	CAWSVRGSNQPQHF
NA	TRBV7-9	TRBJ2-2	NA	TGTGCCAGCAGCTTAGTGCCCGGGGAGCTGTTTTTT	CASSLVPGELFF
NA	TRBV6-1	TRBJ1-2	NA	TGTGCCAGCAGTGAGGGGATGAGTATCTATGGCTACACCTTC	CASSEGMSIYGYTF
NA	TRBV20-1	TRBJ2-7	NA	TGCAGTGCTAGACCTGACTACGAGCAGTACTTC	CSARPDYEQYF
NA	TRBV18	TRBJ2-7	NA	TGTGCCAGCTCGTACGCCGAGGACAGCCTCTACGAGCAGTACTTC	CASSYAEDSLYEQYF
NA	TRBV27	TRBJ1-1	NA	TGTGCCAGCAGTTTATACTCGACTAGGAGCACTGAAGCTTTCTTT	CASSLYSTRSTEAFF
NA	TRBV7-9	TRBJ1-4	NA	TGTGCCAGCAGCTCCGGACGGGGGACGACCGGTAATGAAAACCTGTTTTTT	CASSSGRGTTGNENLFF
NA	TRBV19	TRBJ1-4	NA	TGTGCCAGTAGTATCCGGGGAGGGGAAAAACTGTTTTTT	CASSIRGGEKLFF
NA	TRBV6-1	TRBJ1-5	NA	TGTGCCAGCAGTGAGCCTGGAAATCAGCCCCAGCATTTT	CASSEPGNQPQHF
TRBD2	TRBV6-4	TRBJ2-1	NA	TGTGCCAGCAGTGACGGGGGGGCCTACAATGAGCAGTTCTTC	CASSDGGAYNEQFF
NA	TRBV7-6	TRBJ2-3	NA	TGTGCCAGCAGCTCCGGGCGAGCGCCTAGCACAGATACGCAGTATTTT	CASSSGRAPSTDTQYF
NA	TRBV10-3	TRBJ2-1	NA	TGTGCCATCAGTGAGTCGGAGCGCAATGAGCAGTTCTTC	CAISESERNEQFF
NA	TRBV6-1	TRBJ2-5	NA	TGTGCCAGCAGTGACAGGACAGCGGGGGAGACCCAGTACTTC	CASSDRTAGETQYF
TRBD2	TRBV4-2	TRBJ2-3	NA	TGTGCCAGCAGCCCCAAGCGGGAGGGCCCAGATACGCAGTATTTT	CASSPKREGPDTQYF
TRBD2	TRBV15	TRBJ2-3	once	TGTGCCACCAGCAGAGTCATGACTAGCCTCGGACGAGATACGCAGTATTTT	CATSRVMTSLGRDTQYF
NA	TRBV28	TRBJ2-3	NA	TGTGCCAGCAGTTTACTCAAGGGGGAAGATACGCAGTATTTT	CASSLLKGEDTQYF
TRBD1	TRBV28	TRBJ2-7	NA	TGTGCCAGCTCGGACAGGGATCCGTACGAGCAGTACTTC	CASSDRDPYEQYF
NA	TRBV5-8	TRBJ2-7	NA	TGTGCCAGCAGCTTTGGACCGGGTACCTACGAGCAGTACTTC	CASSFGPGTYEQYF
NA	TRBV28	TRBJ2-1	NA	TGTGCCAGCAGAATAGAGGACAGCTTCCACAATGAGCAGTTCTTC	CASRIEDSFHNEQFF
NA	TRBV19	TRBJ1-1	few	TGTGCCAGTAGTATGAAGATACTGAACACTGAAGCTTTCTTT	CASSMKILNTEAFF
TRBD1	TRBV4-1	TRBJ2-1	NA	TGCGCCAGCAGCGAAGTGACAGGGGTGAATGAGCAGTTCTTC	CASSEVTGVNEQFF
NA	TRBV15	TRBJ2-1	once	TGTGCCACCAGCAGAGATCTAACGGGAGCAATGAATGAGCAGTTCTTC	CATSRDLTGAMNEQFF
NA	TRBV5-6	TRBJ1-1	NA	TGTGCCAGCAGCTCTAGGTACGGGAGTACTGAAGCTTTCTTT	CASSSRYGSTEAFF
TRBD2	TRBV6-5	TRBJ2-1	NA	TGTGCCACGATTCTAGCGGGGCGCAATGAGCAGTTCTTC	CATILAGRNEQFF
TRBD1	TRBV7-3	TRBJ1-1	NA	TGTGCCAGCAGCTCTCTTTCGGGACAGAGATGGACTGAAGCTTTCTTT	CASSSLSGQRWTEAFF
NA	TRBV7-2	TRBJ1-2	NA	TGTGCCAGCAGCGCCAATATTGGTGGCTACACCTTC	CASSANIGGYTF
NA	TRBV4-1	TRBJ1-1	NA	TGCGCCAGCAGCCCCCGTGTAGGTGAAGGGGACACTGAAGCTTTCTTT	CASSPRVGEGDTEAFF
NA	TRBV4-3	TRBJ2-1	NA	TGCGCCAGCAGCCAAGAGGGGGGAGAGCTGGGAGAGCAGTTCTTC	CASSQEGGELGEQFF
NA	TRBV6-5	TRBJ1-3	NA	TGTGCCAGCAGCCTTAGAAGCTCTGGAAACACCATATATTTT	CASSLRSSGNTIYF
NA	TRBV28	TRBJ2-5	NA	TGTGCCAGCAGTATCCCCGGGATACAAGAGACCCAGTACTTC	CASSIPGIQETQYF
TRBD1	TRBV7-9	TRBJ1-1	once	TGTGCCAGCAGCTTACCAGGGGGCACTGAAGCTTTCTTT	CASSLPGGTEAFF
NA	TRBV9	TRBJ2-1	once	TGTGCCAGCAGCGAGACCGAGGATGAGCAGTTCTTC	CASSETEDEQFF
NA	TRBV30	TRBJ2-7	once	TGTGCCTGGAGTGTACAGCTTCTCTACGAGCAGTACTTC	CAWSVQLLYEQYF
TRBD2	TRBV4-3	TRBJ2-3	NA	TGCGCCAGCAGCCAAGTCCTAGCGGGAGAGGCCCCAGATACGCAGTATTTT	CASSQVLAGEAPDTQYF
TRBD2	TRBV6-5	TRBJ2-1	NA	TGTGCCAGCAGTCCTAGCGGGGGCAATGAGCAGTTCTTC	CASSPSGGNEQFF
NA	TRBV7-9	TRBJ1-1	NA	TGTGCCAGCAGCCCCCTGGGGGTCCTGAACACTGAAGCTTTCTTT	CASSPLGVLNTEAFF
NA	TRBV27	TRBJ1-1	once	TGTGCCAGCAGTGGAATTGCGGGAGGGGGAGACACTGAAGCTTTCTTT	CASSGIAGGGDTEAFF
NA	TRBV7-9	TRBJ2-7	NA	TGTGCCAGCGGCGCAAACTACGAGCAGTACTTC	CASGANYEQYF
NA	TRBV9	TRBJ2-7	once	TGTGCCAGCAGCCATAACAGGGAGGGATCTTACGAGCAGTACTTC	CASSHNREGSYEQYF
TRBD1	TRBV27	TRBJ1-2	NA	TGTGCCAGCAGCCCTCAGGGGGACGGCTACACCTTC	CASSPQGDGYTF
NA	TRBV27	TRBJ1-1	NA	TGTGCCAGCAGTTTTGGACGCTTACAGAACACTGAAGCTTTCTTT	CASSFGRLQNTEAFF
NA	TRBV13	TRBJ1-6	NA	TGTGCCAGCAGCCCCGGGAGCTCCTATAATTCACCCCTCCACTTT	CASSPGSSYNSPLHF
TRBD2	TRBV11-2	TRBJ2-7	NA	TGTGCCAGCAGCTTAGGGACTAGCGGCTATAGCTCCTACGAGCAGTACTTC	CASSLGTSGYSSYEQYF
NA	TRBV7-9	TRBJ2-7	NA	TGTGCCAGCAGCCTGGCAGGGGACCACGAGCAGTACTTC	CASSLAGDHEQYF
NA	TRBV11-3	TRBJ2-7	NA	TGTGCCAGCAGCTCGGCGGACGGATACGAGCAGTACTTC	CASSSADGYEQYF